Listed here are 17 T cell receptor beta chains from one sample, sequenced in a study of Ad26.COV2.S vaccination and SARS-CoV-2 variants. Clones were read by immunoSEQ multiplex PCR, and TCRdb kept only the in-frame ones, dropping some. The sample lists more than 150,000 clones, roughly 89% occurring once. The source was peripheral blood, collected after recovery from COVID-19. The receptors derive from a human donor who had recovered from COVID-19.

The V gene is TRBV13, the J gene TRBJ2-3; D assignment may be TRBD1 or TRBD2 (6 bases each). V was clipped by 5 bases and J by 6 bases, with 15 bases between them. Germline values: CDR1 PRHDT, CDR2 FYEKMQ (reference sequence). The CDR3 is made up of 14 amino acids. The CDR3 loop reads CASSLGGGADTQYF. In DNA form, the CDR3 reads TGTGCCAGCAGCCTGGGGGGCGGGGCGGATACGCAGTATTTT.

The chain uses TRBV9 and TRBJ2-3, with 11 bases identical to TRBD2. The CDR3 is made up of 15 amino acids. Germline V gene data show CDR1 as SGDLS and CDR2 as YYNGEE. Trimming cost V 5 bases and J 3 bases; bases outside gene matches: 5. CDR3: CASRATSGGTDTQYF. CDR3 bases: TGTGCCAGCAGGGCAACTAGCGGGGGAACAGATACGCAGTATTTT.

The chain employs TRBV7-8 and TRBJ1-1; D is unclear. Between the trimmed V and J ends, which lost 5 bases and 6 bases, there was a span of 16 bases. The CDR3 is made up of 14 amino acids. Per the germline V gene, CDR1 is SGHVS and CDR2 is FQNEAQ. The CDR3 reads CASSPPWEFAEAFF. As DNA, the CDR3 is TGTGCCAGCAGCCCCCCTTGGGAGTTCGCTGAAGCTTTCTTT. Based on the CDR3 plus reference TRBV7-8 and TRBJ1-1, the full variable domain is GAGVSQSPRYKVAKRGQDVALRCDPISGHVSLFWYQQALGQGPEFLTYFQNEAQLDKSGLPSDRFFAERPEGSVSTLKIQRTQQEDSAVYLCASSPPWEFAEAFFGQGTRLTVV.

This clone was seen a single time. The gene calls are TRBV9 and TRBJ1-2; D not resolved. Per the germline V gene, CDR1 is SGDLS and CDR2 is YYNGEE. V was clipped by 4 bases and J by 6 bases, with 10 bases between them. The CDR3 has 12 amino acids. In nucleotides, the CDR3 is TGTGCCAGCAGCCCCCCCGAGGATGGCTACACCTTC. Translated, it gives CASSPPEDGYTF.

In DNA form, the CDR3 reads TGTGCCAGCAGCCCCTTAGCGGGGGGGACGTGGGACGAGCAGTACTTC. Its protein is CASSPLAGGTWDEQYF. The V call is TRBV7-9, the J call TRBJ2-7, with TRBD2 identical over 11 bases. V dropped 5 bases and J dropped 5; count of bases not matched to a gene: 11. CDR1 SEHNR and CDR2 FQNEAQ come from the germline V gene (reference sequence). There are 16 residues in the CDR3.

The CDR3 sequence is CASSYLAGAYEQYF. In nucleotides, the CDR3 is TGTGCCAGCAGTTATCTAGCGGGAGCCTACGAGCAGTACTTC. The chain couples TRBV6-5 to TRBJ2-7, with 10 bases lining up with TRBD2. The germline V gene has CDR1 MNHEY and CDR2 SVGAGI. This CDR3 is built from 14 residues. The V segment lost 3 bases and the J segment 2 bases; nucleotides outside the gene matches: 1.

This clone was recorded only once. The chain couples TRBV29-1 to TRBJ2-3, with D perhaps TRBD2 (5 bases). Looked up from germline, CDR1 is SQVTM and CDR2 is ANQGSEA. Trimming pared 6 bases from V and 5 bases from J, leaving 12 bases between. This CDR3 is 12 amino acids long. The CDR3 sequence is CSVTLSGDTQYF. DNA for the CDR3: TGCAGCGTGACCCTCAGCGGAGATACGCAGTATTTT.

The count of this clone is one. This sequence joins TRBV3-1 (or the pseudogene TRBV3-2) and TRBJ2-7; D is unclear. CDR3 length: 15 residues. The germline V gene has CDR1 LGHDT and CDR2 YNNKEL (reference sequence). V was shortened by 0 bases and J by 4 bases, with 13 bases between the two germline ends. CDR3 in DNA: TGTGCCAGCAGCCAAGATTCACGGCCCCTTTACGAGCAGTACTTC. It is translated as CASSQDSRPLYEQYF.

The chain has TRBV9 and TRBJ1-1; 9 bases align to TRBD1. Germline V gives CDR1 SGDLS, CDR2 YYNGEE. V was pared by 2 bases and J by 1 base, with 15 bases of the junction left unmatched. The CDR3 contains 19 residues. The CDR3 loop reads CASSVNPGQGNGPNTEAFF. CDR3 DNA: TGTGCCAGCAGCGTGAATCCGGGACAGGGTAATGGGCCGAACACTGAAGCTTTCTTT.

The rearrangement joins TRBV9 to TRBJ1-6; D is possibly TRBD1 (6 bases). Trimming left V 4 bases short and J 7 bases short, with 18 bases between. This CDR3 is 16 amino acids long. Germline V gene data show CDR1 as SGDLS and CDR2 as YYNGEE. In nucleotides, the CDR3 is TGTGCCAGCAGCTCAAGAAGGACAGCCACGAATTCACCCCTCCACTTT. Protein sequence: CASSSRRTATNSPLHF.

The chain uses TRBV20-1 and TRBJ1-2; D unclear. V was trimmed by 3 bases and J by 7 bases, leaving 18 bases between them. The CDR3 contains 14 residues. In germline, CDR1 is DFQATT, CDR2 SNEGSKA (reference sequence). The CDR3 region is CSASSPGRMGGYTF. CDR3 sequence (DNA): TGCAGTGCTAGTAGTCCCGGGCGGATGGGTGGCTACACCTTC.

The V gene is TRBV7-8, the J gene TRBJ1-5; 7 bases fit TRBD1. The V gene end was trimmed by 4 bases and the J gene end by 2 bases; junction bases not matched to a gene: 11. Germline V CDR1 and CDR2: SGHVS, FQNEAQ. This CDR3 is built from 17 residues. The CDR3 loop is CASSSRGTARGNQPQHF. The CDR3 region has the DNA TGTGCCAGCAGCTCTCGGGGGACAGCTAGGGGCAATCAGCCCCAGCATTTT.

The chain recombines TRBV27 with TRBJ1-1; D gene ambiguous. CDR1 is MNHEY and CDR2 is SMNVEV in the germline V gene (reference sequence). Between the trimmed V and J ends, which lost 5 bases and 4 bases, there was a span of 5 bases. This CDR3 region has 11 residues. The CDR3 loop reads CASSGFTEAFF. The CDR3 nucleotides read TGTGCCAGCAGTGGGTTCACTGAAGCTTTCTTT.

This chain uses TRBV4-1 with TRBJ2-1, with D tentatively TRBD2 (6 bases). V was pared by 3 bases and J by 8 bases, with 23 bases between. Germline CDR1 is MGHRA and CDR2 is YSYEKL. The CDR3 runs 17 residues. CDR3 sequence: CASSHKLRRARVDEQFF. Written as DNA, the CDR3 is TGCGCCAGCAGCCATAAGTTAAGGAGGGCCCGGGTCGATGAGCAGTTCTTC.

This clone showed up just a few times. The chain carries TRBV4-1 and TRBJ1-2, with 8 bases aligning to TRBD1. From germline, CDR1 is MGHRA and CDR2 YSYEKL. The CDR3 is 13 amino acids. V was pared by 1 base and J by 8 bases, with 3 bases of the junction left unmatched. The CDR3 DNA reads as TGCGCCAGCAGCCAAGTTACAGGGGGAGGCTACACCTTC. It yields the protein CASSQVTGGGYTF.

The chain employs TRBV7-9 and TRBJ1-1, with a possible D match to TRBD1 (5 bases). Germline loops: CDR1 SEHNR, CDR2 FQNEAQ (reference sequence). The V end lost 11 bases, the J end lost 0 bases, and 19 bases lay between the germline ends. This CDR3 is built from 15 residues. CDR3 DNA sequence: TGTGCCGCGGGGGGTAAAGGGGCAATGAACACTGAAGCTTTCTTT. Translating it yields CAAGGKGAMNTEAFF.

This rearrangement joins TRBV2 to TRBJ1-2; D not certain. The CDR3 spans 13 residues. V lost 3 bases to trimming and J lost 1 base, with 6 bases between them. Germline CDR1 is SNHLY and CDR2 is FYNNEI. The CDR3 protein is CASSETINYGYTF. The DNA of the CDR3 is TGTGCCAGCAGTGAGACTATTAACTATGGCTACACCTTC.